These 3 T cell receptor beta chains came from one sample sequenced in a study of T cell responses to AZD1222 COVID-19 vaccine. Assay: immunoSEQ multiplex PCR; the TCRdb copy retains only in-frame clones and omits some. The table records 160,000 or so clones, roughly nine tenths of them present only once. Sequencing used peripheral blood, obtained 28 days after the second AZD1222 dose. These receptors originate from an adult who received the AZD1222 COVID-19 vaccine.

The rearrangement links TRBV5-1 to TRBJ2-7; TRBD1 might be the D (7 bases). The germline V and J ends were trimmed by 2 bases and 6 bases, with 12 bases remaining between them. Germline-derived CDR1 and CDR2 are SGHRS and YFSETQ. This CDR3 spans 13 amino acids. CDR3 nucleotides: TGCGCCAGCAGCTTCAGGGGGGTCGGCGAGCAGTACTTC. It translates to CASSFRGVGEQYF.

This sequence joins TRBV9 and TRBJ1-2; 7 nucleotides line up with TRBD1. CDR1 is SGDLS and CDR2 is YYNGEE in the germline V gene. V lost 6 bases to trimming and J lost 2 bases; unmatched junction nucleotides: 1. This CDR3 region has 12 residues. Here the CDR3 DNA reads TGTGCCAGCATAGGGGGCAACTATGGCTACACCTTC. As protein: CASIGGNYGYTF.

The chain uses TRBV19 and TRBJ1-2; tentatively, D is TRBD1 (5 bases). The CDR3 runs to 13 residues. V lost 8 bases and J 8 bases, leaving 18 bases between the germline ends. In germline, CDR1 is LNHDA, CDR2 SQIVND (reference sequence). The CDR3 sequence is CASGPRRGTGYTF. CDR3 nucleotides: TGTGCCAGTGGCCCTCGACGGGGCACCGGCTACACCTTC.